The 30 T cell receptor beta chains presented below share a single source sample, sequenced in a study of T cells in Graves' hyperthyroidism and ophthalmopathy. Amplification of TCR beta CDR3 regions used RNA as the template. The primer set for the first-round RT-PCR of the TCR CDR3 was HTBI. Via MiXCR, TCRdb re-called the multiplex PCR reads, giving one row per CDR3 protein. The sample comprises 500,000 or so distinct CDR3 sequences, about a sixth of which are singletons, and 15% to 20% rests with the top ten. Input material: blood. These receptors all stem from a young woman with Graves' ophthalmopathy.

V is TRBV5-1 and J is TRBJ1-6; 7 positions match TRBD1. Germline V gene data show CDR1 as SGHRS and CDR2 as YFSETQ. CDR3 length equals 14 residues. The junction had 3 bases not matched to a gene; V was cut back by 2 bases and J by 7 bases. The CDR3 DNA reads as TGCGCCAGCAGCTTCTCAGGGGGGAATTCACCCCTCCACTTT. Protein product: CASSFSGGNSPLHF.

The V call is TRBV19, the J call TRBJ1-1; D gene ambiguous. This CDR3 has 13 amino acids. V was shortened by 3 bases and J by 1 base, with 6 bases between the two germline ends. Germline-derived CDR1 and CDR2 are LNHDA and SQIVND (reference sequence). CDR3 bases: TGTGCCAGTAGTATGTGGGCGAACACTGAAGCTTTCTTT. Translated: CASSMWANTEAFF.

This clonotype was seen ten or more times. V usage is TRBV28 and J usage is TRBJ1-1; the D is unclear. This CDR3 is 12 amino acids long. Trimming left V 6 bases short and J 5 bases short, with 10 bases between. Germline CDR1 MDHEN, CDR2 SYDVKM. CDR3 DNA sequence: TGTGCCAGCAGCTCTCGACCAACTGAAGCTTTCTTT. This encodes CASSSRPTEAFF.

This clonotype was seen only a few times. The chain is built from TRBV5-1 and TRBJ1-1; D unclear. The V and J ends lost 3 bases and 1 base respectively, with 10 bases between them. This CDR3 comprises 14 residues. CDR1 and CDR2 (germline): SGHRS, YFSETQ. CDR3 nucleotide sequence: TGCGCCAGCAGCTGGTTGACACCGAACACTGAAGCTTTCTTT. The encoded protein is CASSWLTPNTEAFF.

The chain's CDR3 is CASSAGLGDTIYF. In DNA form, the CDR3 reads TGTGCCAGCAGCGCCGGACTCGGGGACACCATATATTTT. V and J are TRBV6-1 and TRBJ1-3; no clear D gene. Germline assignment: CDR1 MNHNS and CDR2 SASEGT. V was pared by 6 bases and J by 8 bases, with 14 bases between. This CDR3 comprises 13 residues.

This clonotype was picked up many times. The chain uses TRBV20-1 and TRBJ2-7, with D unresolved. Trimming stripped 5 bases from V and 3 bases from J, with 20 bases between. The length of the CDR3 is 15 residues. The germline gives CDR1 DFQATT, CDR2 SNEGSKA (reference sequence). CDR3 sequence: CSASGVASLVYEQYF. The CDR3 DNA follows: TGCAGTGCTTCTGGTGTGGCCTCTCTGGTCTACGAGCAGTACTTC.

The rearrangement links TRBV3-1 to TRBJ2-3; 10 bases align to TRBD1. The V and J ends lost 5 bases and 4 bases, in that order; junction bases with no gene match: 9. CDR3 length: 16 amino acids. Per the germline V gene, CDR1 is LGHDT and CDR2 is YNNKEL (reference sequence). The CDR3: CASSGSRDRGPDTQYF. CDR3 DNA sequence: TGTGCCAGCAGCGGATCCCGGGACAGGGGCCCAGATACGCAGTATTTT.

The rearrangement joins TRBV12-3 or TRBV12-4 to TRBJ1-6; D gene ambiguous. The CDR3 has 14 residues. The V end was cut by 2 bases, the J end by 9 bases, with 11 bases between. CDR3 loop: CASSLSGPGSPLHF. DNA of the CDR3: TGTGCCAGCAGTTTAAGTGGGCCTGGTTCACCCCTCCACTTT.

This clonotype was seen repeatedly, ten times or more. The rearrangement uses TRBV19 and TRBJ1-1, with 7 bases identical to TRBD1. Germline V gene lookup returns CDR1 LNHDA and CDR2 SQIVND (reference sequence). The CDR3 sequence is 14 residues long. Losses at the gene ends were 3 bases for V and 5 bases for J; bases not matched to a gene: 6. In nucleotides, the CDR3 is TGTGCCAGTAGTATCAGGAGGGGGCGGACTGAAGCTTTCTTT. Its protein product is CASSIRRGRTEAFF.

V usage is TRBV6-1 and J usage is TRBJ1-2; 7 nucleotides match TRBD1. The CDR3 is 12 amino acids. J was trimmed by 8 bases and V by 2 bases; bases with no gene match: 2. Germline V gives CDR1 MNHNS, CDR2 SASEGT. Here the CDR3 reads CASSEQGDGYTF. CDR3 nucleotides: TGTGCCAGCAGTGAACAGGGGGACGGCTACACCTTC.

The J gene is TRBJ1-2, the V gene TRBV27; TRBD1 aligns across 8 bases. The CDR3 has 13 amino acids. The V gene end was trimmed by 5 bases and the J gene end by 4 bases; junction bases not matched to a gene: 3. Germline-derived CDR1 and CDR2 are MNHEY and SMNVEV (reference sequence). For the CDR3, the DNA is TGTGCCAGCAGTAGGGGGACAGGCTATGGCTACACCTTC. Translated: CASSRGTGYGYTF.

The genes are TRBV19 and TRBJ2-6; D perhaps matches TRBD1 (5 bases). This CDR3 has 17 amino acids. CDR1 is LNHDA and CDR2 is SQIVND in the germline V gene (reference sequence). The V gene lost 3 bases and the J gene lost 0 bases, with 12 bases spanning the gap. The CDR3 region is CASSMSQGVSGANVLTF. The CDR3 nucleotides are TGTGCCAGTAGTATGTCCCAGGGCGTCTCTGGGGCCAACGTCCTGACTTTC.

This clonotype was observed many times. The rearrangement uses TRBV7-2 and TRBJ2-3; D is unresolved. CDR1 and CDR2 (germline): SGHTA, FQGNSA. This CDR3 contains 11 residues. Trimming cost V 8 bases and J 3 bases, with 6 bases left between them. The CDR3 nucleotides are TGTGCCAGCCGAAGGACAGATACGCAGTATTTT. This translates into CASRRTDTQYF. The whole variable domain, remainder taken from reference TRBV7-2 and TRBJ2-3, is GAGVSQSPSNKVTEKGKDVELRCDPISGHTALYWYRQSLGQGLEFLIYFQGNSAPDKSGLPSDRFSAERTGGSVSTLTIQRTQQEDSAVYLCASRRTDTQYFGPGTRLTVL.

V is TRBV2 and J is TRBJ2-6, with D tentatively TRBD1 or TRBD2 (5 bases each). The ends were cut back, 3 bases at V and 1 base at J, with 13 bases in the middle. The CDR3 consists of 17 residues. Germline V gene lookup returns CDR1 SNHLY and CDR2 FYNNEI. The CDR3 DNA is TGTGCCAGCAGTGAGGGACCTAGGAGGTCTGGGGCCAACGTCCTGACTTTC. This sequence encodes CASSEGPRRSGANVLTF.

This chain connects TRBV11-2 to TRBJ2-3, with D perhaps matching TRBD2 (5 bases). V lost 1 base and J 1 base, leaving 6 bases between the germline ends. The germline V gene encodes CDR1 SGHAT and CDR2 FQNNGV. This CDR3 contains 14 residues. CDR3 sequence (DNA): TGTGCCAGCAGCTTAGGGGAGCGCACAGATACGCAGTATTTT. It codes for CASSLGERTDTQYF.

This clonotype has only a few counts. This sequence joins TRBV13 and TRBJ2-5; TRBD1 is a possible D gene (6 bases). The CDR3 has 14 residues. CDR1 is PRHDT and CDR2 is FYEKMQ in the germline V gene (reference sequence). Trimming pared 3 bases from V and 0 bases from J, leaving 8 bases between. Here the CDR3 reads CASSFGTHQETQYF. CDR3 nucleotides: TGTGCCAGCAGCTTTGGGACACACCAAGAGACCCAGTACTTC.

The table lists this clonotype with many counts. This chain joins TRBV28 and TRBJ1-5, with D perhaps TRBD1 (5 bases). From germline, CDR1 is MDHEN and CDR2 SYDVKM. V lost 10 bases, J lost 7 bases, and 17 bases lay in between. The CDR3 contains 13 residues. The CDR3 region is CATQEGGGQPQHF. The CDR3 coding sequence is TGTGCCACCCAAGAGGGTGGGGGGCAGCCCCAGCATTTT.

Many counts were recorded for this clonotype. The rearrangement joins TRBV6-2 or TRBV6-3 to TRBJ1-1; D unresolved. Looked up from germline, CDR1 is MNHEY and CDR2 is SVGEGT. V lost 3 bases to trimming and J lost 1 base, with 6 bases between them. The CDR3 consists of 13 residues. CDR3 nucleotides: TGTGCCAGCAGTTATCCCGCGAACACTGAAGCTTTCTTT. It specifies CASSYPANTEAFF.

Only a few counts were recorded for this clonotype. The chain has TRBV6-1 and TRBJ1-3, with D maybe TRBD1 (5 bases). The CDR3 length is 15 residues. Germline loops: CDR1 MNHNS, CDR2 SASEGT. V dropped 6 bases and J dropped 0 bases, with 12 bases sitting between them. This chain's CDR3 is CASRTQVNSGNTIYF. CDR3 bases: TGTGCCAGCAGGACACAGGTTAACTCTGGAAACACCATATATTTT.

The CDR3 reads CASRERGATEAFF. For the CDR3, the DNA is TGCGCCAGCAGGGAAAGGGGGGCCACTGAAGCTTTCTTT. This chain connects TRBV4-1 to TRBJ1-1, with D possibly being TRBD1 (6 bases). The CDR3 runs to 13 residues. Germline assignment: CDR1 MGHRA and CDR2 YSYEKL. Trimming cost V 6 bases and J 4 bases, with 12 bases left between them.

The V call is TRBV6-2 or TRBV6-3, the J call TRBJ1-1; D unclear. Trimming left V 4 bases short and J 6 bases short, with 18 bases between. The CDR3 consists of 15 residues. Germline loops: CDR1 MNHEY, CDR2 SVGEGT. The CDR3 loop reads CASSSYDTRMSEAFF. DNA for the CDR3: TGTGCCAGCAGTTCCTATGACACCCGAATGTCTGAAGCTTTCTTT.

This clonotype was picked up many times. The V call is TRBV5-1, the J call TRBJ2-7; TRBD2 aligns across 7 bases. Losses at the gene ends were 0 bases for V and 4 bases for J; bases not matched to a gene: 10. Looked up from germline, CDR1 is SGHRS and CDR2 is YFSETQ. This CDR3 spans 16 amino acids. The CDR3 DNA follows: TGCGCCAGCAGCTTGGCGTCGGCGGGAGAAATATACGAGCAGTACTTC. Its translation is CASSLASAGEIYEQYF.

A few counts support this clonotype. The chain joins TRBV7-9 to TRBJ2-3; 7 bases match TRBD2. Germline V CDR1 and CDR2: SEHNR, FQNEAQ (reference sequence). The CDR3 runs 15 residues. V was clipped by 5 bases and J by 6 bases; unmatched bases: 11. The CDR3 DNA is TGTGCCAGCAGCCTCACCCCCGCGGGAGCGGATACGCAGTATTTT. Residues: CASSLTPAGADTQYF.

This clonotype has ten or more counts. The CDR3 here is CSALTDSTDTQYF. CDR3 in DNA: TGCAGTGCCTTGACAGACAGCACAGATACGCAGTATTTT. The J gene is TRBJ2-3, the V gene TRBV20-1; D perhaps matches TRBD1 (5 bases). Germline values: CDR1 DFQATT, CDR2 SNEGSKA (reference sequence). Trimming left V 6 bases short and J 0 bases short, with 10 bases between. The length of the CDR3 is 13 residues.

This clonotype was picked up a small number of times. This chain links TRBV11-2 with TRBJ2-5; TRBD2 might be the D (5 bases). V was pared by 4 bases and J by 1 base, with 10 bases between. This CDR3 is 14 amino acids long. Looked up from germline, CDR1 is SGHAT and CDR2 is FQNNGV. CDR3 DNA: TGTGCCAGCAGCTACCCGGCGGGCCAAGAGACCCAGTACTTC. The encoded protein is CASSYPAGQETQYF.

By frequency in the sample, this clonotype is large. The chain joins TRBV27 to TRBJ1-1; 9 bases map to TRBD1. Per the germline V gene, CDR1 is MNHEY and CDR2 is SMNVEV (reference sequence). This CDR3 is 15 amino acids long. Trimming removed 4 bases from V and 1 base from J; junction bases left unmatched: 4. The CDR3 DNA sequence: TGTGCCAGCAGTTCCGCGACAGGGGGGAACACTGAAGCTTTCTTT. Translation gives CASSSATGGNTEAFF.

This clonotype was seen a few times. A read error is possible here, since a much larger clone lies one base away. V and J are TRBV30 and TRBJ1-5; no clear D gene. The ends were cut back, 1 base at V and 0 bases at J, with 7 bases in the middle. CDR1 is GTSNPN and CDR2 is SVGIG in the germline V gene (reference sequence). The CDR3 is 14 amino acids. Here the CDR3 reads CAWSEGISNQPQHF. The CDR3 bases are TGTGCCTGGAGTGAAGGGATTAGCAATCAGCCCCAGCATTTT.

The J gene is TRBJ2-7, the V gene TRBV7-2; possibly TRBD1 for D (9 bases). Germline CDR1 reads SGHTA; CDR2 reads FQGNSA. V lost 7 bases and J lost 6, with 22 bases in between. This CDR3 is 15 amino acids long. The CDR3 spells CASTRGGGQGIEQYF. CDR3 DNA: TGTGCCAGCACCCGGGGGGGGGGACAGGGTATCGAGCAGTACTTC. The full variable domain, completed using reference TRBV7-2 and TRBJ2-7, is GAGVSQSPSNKVTEKGKDVELRCDPISGHTALYWYRQSLGQGLEFLIYFQGNSAPDKSGLPSDRFSAERTGGSVSTLTIQRTQQEDSAVYLCASTRGGGQGIEQYFGPGTRLTVT.

This chain joins TRBV20-1 and TRBJ1-1, with unresolved D. This CDR3 contains 12 residues. Per the germline V gene, CDR1 is DFQATT and CDR2 is SNEGSKA (reference sequence). CDR3 sequence (DNA): TGCAGGATCAGTAAGATGAACACTGAAGCTTTCTTT. It translates to CRISKMNTEAFF.

This clonotype was seen at least ten times. The V gene is TRBV2, the J gene TRBJ2-5, with D tentatively TRBD1 (6 bases). Germline values: CDR1 SNHLY, CDR2 FYNNEI. V dropped 1 base and J dropped 2 bases, with 8 bases sitting between them. This CDR3 spans 14 amino acids. The CDR3 is CASSEGQAQETQYF. The CDR3 bases are TGTGCCAGCAGTGAAGGACAGGCACAAGAGACCCAGTACTTC.